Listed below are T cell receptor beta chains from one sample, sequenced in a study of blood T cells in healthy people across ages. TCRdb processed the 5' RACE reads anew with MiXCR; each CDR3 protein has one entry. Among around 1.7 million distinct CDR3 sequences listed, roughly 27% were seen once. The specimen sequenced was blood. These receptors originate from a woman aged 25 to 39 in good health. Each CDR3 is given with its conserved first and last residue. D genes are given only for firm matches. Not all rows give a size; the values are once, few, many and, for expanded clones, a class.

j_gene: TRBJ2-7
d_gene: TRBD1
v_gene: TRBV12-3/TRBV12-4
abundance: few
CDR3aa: CATTQGGSYEQYF
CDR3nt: TGTGCCACAACACAGGGGGGCTCCTACGAGCAGTACTTC

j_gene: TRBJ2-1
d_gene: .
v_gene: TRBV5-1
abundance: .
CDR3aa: CASRLLERESFF
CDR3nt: TGCGCCAGCCGCCTCCTGGAACGGGAGTCGTTCTTC

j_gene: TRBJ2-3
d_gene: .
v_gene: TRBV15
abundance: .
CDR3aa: CATSIRRASTDTQYF
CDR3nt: TGTGCCACCAGCATCAGGAGGGCTAGCACAGATACGCAGTATTTT

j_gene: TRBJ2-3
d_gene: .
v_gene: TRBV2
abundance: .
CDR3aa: CSSSRIQDTQYF
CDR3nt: TGTTCCAGCAGTAGGATACAAGATACGCAGTATTTT

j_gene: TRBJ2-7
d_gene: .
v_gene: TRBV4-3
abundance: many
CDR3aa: CASSQEEYGYEQYF
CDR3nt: TGCGCCAGTAGCCAAGAAGAGTACGGGTACGAGCAGTACTTC

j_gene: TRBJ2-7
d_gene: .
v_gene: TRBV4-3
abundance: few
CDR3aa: CASSQGTYYTYEQYF
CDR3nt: TGCGCCAGCAGCCAGGGGACATATTATACCTACGAGCAGTACTTC

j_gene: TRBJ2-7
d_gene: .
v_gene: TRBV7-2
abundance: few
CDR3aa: CASSLEASVAYEQYF
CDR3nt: TGTGCCAGCAGCTTAGAGGCTAGCGTTGCCTACGAGCAGTACTTC

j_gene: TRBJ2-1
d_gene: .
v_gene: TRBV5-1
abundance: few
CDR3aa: CASSLGDPREQFF
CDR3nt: TGCGCCAGCAGCTTGGGAGACCCTCGTGAGCAGTTCTTC

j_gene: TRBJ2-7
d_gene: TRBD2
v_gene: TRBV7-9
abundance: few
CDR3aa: CASSLDASGGRSSYEQYF
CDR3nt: TGTGCCAGCAGCTTAGATGCTAGCGGGGGCCGAAGCTCCTACGAGCAGTACTTC

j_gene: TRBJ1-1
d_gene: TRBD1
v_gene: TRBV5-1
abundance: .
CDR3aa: CASSSLGQGDTEAFF
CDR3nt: TGCGCCAGCAGCAGTTTAGGACAGGGTGACACTGAAGCTTTCTTT

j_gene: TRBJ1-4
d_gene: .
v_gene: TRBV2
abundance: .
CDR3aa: CASSARQELPTNEKLIF
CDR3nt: TGTGCCAGCAGTGCACGACAGGAGCTGCCAACTAATGAAAAACTGATTTTT

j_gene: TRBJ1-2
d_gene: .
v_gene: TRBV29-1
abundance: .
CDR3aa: CSVERGFNYGYTF
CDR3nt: TGCAGCGTTGAACGAGGTTTCAACTATGGCTACACCTTC

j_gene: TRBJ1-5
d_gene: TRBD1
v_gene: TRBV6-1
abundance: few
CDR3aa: CASTDRGHSNQPQHF
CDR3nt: TGTGCCAGCACTGACAGGGGCCATAGCAATCAGCCCCAGCATTTT

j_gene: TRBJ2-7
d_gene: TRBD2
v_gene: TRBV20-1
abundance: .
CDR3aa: CSARGAGGYSYEQYF
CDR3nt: TGCAGTGCCCGGGGGGCGGGAGGCTATTCCTACGAGCAGTACTTC

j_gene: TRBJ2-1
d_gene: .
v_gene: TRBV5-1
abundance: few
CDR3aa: CASSLTNGNEQFF
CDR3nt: TGCGCCAGCAGCTTGACTAATGGCAATGAGCAGTTCTTC

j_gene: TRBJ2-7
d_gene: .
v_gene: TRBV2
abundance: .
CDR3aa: CASSADSAYSYEQYF
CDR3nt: TGTGCCAGCAGTGCAGACTCGGCATATTCCTACGAGCAGTACTTC

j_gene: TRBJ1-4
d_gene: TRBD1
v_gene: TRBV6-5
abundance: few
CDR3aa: CASSPTRTGSPATNEKLFF
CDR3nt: TGTGCCAGTAGTCCTACTCGGACAGGGAGCCCCGCAACTAATGAAAAACTGTTTTTT

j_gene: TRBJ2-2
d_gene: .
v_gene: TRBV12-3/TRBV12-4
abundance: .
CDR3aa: CASSVATAIGGELFF
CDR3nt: TGTGCCAGCAGTGTAGCGACCGCCATCGGTGGGGAGCTGTTTTTT

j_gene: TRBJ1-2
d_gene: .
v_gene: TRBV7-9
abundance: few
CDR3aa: CASSRPDGLYGYTF
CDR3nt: TGTGCCAGCAGCCGACCGGACGGACTCTATGGCTACACCTTC

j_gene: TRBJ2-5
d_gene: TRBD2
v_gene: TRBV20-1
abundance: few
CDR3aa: CSASTSGGGQETQYF
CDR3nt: TGCAGTGCTAGCACTAGCGGGGGGGGACAAGAGACCCAGTACTTC

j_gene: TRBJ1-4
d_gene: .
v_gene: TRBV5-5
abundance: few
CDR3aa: CASSGGYTIATNEKLFF
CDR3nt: TGTGCCAGCAGCGGGGGATATACTATTGCAACTAATGAAAAACTGTTTTTT

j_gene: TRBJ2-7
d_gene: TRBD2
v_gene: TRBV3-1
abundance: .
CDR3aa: CASSHFTTSGNYEQYF
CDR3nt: TGTGCCAGCAGCCACTTTACGACTAGCGGGAACTACGAGCAGTACTTC

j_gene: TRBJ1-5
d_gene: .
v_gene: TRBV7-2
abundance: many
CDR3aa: CASSFARNQPQHF
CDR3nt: TGTGCCAGCAGCTTTGCACGGAATCAGCCCCAGCATTTT

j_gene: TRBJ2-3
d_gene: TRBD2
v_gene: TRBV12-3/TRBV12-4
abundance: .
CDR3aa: CASSIRWAGVTDTQYF
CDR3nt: TGTGCCAGCAGCATCAGGTGGGCGGGAGTCACAGATACGCAGTATTTT

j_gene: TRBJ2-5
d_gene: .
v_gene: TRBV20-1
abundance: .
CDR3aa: CSTTGPQETRYF
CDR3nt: TGCAGTACCACAGGACCACAAGAGACCCGGTACTTC

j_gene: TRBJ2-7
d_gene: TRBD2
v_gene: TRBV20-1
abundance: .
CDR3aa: CSATDSGVASYEQYF
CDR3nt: TGCAGTGCGACCGATAGCGGGGTTGCGTCCTACGAGCAGTACTTC

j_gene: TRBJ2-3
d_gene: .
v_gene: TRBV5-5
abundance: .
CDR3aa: CASSGGAFSQYF
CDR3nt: TGTGCCAGCAGCGGAGGGGCCTTTTCCCAGTATTTT

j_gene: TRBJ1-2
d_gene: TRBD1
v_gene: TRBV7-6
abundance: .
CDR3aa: CASSSIIGQGAKNGYTF
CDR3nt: TGTGCCAGCAGCTCCATCATAGGGCAGGGGGCGAAGAATGGCTACACCTTC

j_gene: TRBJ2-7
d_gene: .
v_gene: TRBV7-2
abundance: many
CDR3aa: CASSSRGTSYEQYF
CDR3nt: TGTGCCAGCAGCTCCAGAGGAACATCCTACGAGCAGTACTTC

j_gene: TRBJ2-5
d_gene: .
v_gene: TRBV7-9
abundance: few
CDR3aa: CASSLSLRAIGETQYF
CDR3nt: TGTGCCAGCAGCTTGTCCTTGAGGGCGATTGGGGAGACCCAGTACTTC

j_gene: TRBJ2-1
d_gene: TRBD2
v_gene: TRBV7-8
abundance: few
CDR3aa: CASRSWGGEQFF
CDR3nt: TGTGCCAGCAGGTCCTGGGGGGGTGAGCAGTTCTTC

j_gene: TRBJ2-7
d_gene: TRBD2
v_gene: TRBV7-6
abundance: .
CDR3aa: CASSVTRELGEQYF
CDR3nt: TGTGCCAGCAGCGTAACGCGGGAGCTTGGCGAGCAGTACTTC

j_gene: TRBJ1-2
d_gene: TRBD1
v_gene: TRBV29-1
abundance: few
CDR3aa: CSVGRDRCYGYTF
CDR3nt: TGCAGCGTGGGCCGGGACAGGTGCTATGGCTACACCTTC

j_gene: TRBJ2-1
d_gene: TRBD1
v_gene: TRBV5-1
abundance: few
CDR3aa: CASRSPGTGYNEQFF
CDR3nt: TGCGCCAGCAGGTCTCCCGGGACAGGATACAATGAGCAGTTCTTC

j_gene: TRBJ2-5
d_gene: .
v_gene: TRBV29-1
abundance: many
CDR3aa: CSVESGAGRSDHQETQYF
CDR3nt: TGCAGCGTTGAGAGTGGGGCAGGGAGGTCGGACCACCAAGAGACCCAGTACTTC

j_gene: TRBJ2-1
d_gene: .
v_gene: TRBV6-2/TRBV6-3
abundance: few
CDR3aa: CASIDSSYNEQFF
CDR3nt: TGTGCCAGCATTGACAGCTCCTACAATGAGCAGTTCTTC

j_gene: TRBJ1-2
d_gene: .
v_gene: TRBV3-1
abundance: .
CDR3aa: CASSQVWMDTYGYTF
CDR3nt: TGTGCCAGCAGCCAAGTTTGGATGGACACCTATGGCTACACCTTC

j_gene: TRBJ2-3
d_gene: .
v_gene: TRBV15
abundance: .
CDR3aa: CATSKERFPTDTQYF
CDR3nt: TGTGCCACCAGCAAGGAGCGGTTCCCCACAGATACGCAGTATTTT

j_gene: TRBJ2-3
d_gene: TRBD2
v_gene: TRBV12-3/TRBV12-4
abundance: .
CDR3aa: CASSLFRGHTSADTQYF
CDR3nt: TGTGCCAGCAGCCTCTTCCGGGGTCATACTAGCGCAGATACGCAGTATTTT

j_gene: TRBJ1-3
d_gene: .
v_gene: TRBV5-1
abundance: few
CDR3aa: CASSLNGLSGNTIYF
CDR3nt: TGCGCCAGCAGCTTGAACGGGCTCTCTGGAAACACCATATATTTT

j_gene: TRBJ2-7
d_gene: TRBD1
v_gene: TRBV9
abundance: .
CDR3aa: CASSKGTGSGEQYF
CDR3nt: TGTGCCAGCAGCAAGGGGACAGGGTCTGGCGAGCAGTACTTC

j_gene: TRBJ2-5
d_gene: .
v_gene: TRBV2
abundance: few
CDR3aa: CASSDVLAAGTQYF
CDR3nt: TGTGCCAGCAGTGACGTGCTGGCGGCGGGGACCCAGTACTTC

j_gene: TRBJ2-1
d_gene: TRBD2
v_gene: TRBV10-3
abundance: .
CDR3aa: CAISESGTSGEQFF
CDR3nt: TGTGCCATCAGTGAGAGCGGGACTAGCGGAGAGCAGTTCTTC

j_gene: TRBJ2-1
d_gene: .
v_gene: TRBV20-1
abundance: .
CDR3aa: CSAETLPKNYNEQFF
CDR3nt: TGCAGTGCTGAGACCCTTCCGAAAAACTACAATGAGCAGTTCTTC

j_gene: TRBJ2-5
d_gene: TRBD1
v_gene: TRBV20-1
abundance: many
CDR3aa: CSARVIWDSQETQYF
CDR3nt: TGCAGTGCTAGAGTTATCTGGGACAGCCAAGAGACCCAGTACTTC

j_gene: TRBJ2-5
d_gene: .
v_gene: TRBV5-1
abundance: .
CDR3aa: CASSPGTLGKTQYF
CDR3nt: TGCGCCAGCAGCCCTGGGACCCTGGGAAAGACCCAGTACTTC

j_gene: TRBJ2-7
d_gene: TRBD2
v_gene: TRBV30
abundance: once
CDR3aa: CAWSPGAGGNYEQYF
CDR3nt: TGTGCCTGGAGTCCTGGAGCGGGGGGAAATTACGAGCAGTACTTC

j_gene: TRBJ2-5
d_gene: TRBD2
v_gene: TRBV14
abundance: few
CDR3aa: CASSPTSGSQTQYF
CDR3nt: TGTGCCAGCAGCCCCACTAGCGGGAGCCAGACCCAGTACTTC

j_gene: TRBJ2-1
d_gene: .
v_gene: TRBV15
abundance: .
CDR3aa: CATSRPRSGVPNEQFF
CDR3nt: TGTGCCACCAGCAGACCGAGGAGCGGTGTACCCAATGAGCAGTTCTTC

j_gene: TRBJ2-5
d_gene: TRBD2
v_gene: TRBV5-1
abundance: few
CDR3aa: CASSSAETSGRLQYF
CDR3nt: TGCGCCAGCAGCTCAGCTGAGACTAGCGGGAGGTTGCAGTACTTC

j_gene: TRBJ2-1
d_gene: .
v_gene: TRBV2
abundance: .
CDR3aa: CASSAEDNEQFF
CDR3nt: TGTGCCAGCAGCGCTGAAGACAATGAGCAGTTCTTC

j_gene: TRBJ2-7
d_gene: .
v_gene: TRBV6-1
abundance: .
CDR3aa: CASSASVNPVPTYEQYF
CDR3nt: TGTGCCAGCAGTGCCAGCGTGAATCCGGTTCCAACCTACGAGCAGTACTTC

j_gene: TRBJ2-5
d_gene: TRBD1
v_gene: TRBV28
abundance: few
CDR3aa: CASSGGTGGVIQETRYF
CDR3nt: TGTGCCAGCAGTGGGGGGACAGGGGGCGTTATCCAAGAGACCCGGTACTTC